This entry lists 6 T cell receptor beta chains sequenced from one sample in a study of T-cell reconstitution after alpha-beta-depleted transplantation in children. Unique molecular identifiers were incorporated into the prepared TCRbeta library. TCRdb reprocessed the PCR reads via MiXCR and lists one record per CDR3 protein. The top ten hold around 38% of the sample, which has roughly 340,000 distinct CDR3 sequences, about a sixth seen once. Sample: PBMCs, mostly from graft donor cells, taken 360 days after TCRalphabeta/CD19-depleted stem cell transplant. These receptors were taken from a male patient between 2 and 10 years old who had a stem cell transplant for acute lymphoblastic leukemia, so the T cells may come from the graft donor.

The chain combines TRBV5-1 with TRBJ1-1; D is perhaps TRBD1 (6 bases). This CDR3 comprises 13 residues. The V gene's germline CDR1 is SGHRS and CDR2 YFSETQ. The V end was cut by 6 bases, the J end by 1 base, with 10 bases between. CDR3 nucleotides: TGCGCCAGCAACCCAGGGGAGAACACTGAAGCTTTCTTT. Translation: CASNPGENTEAFF. The entire variable domain, with the rest obtained from reference TRBV5-1 and TRBJ1-1, is as follows: KAGVTQTPRYLIKTRGQQVTLSCSPISGHRSVSWYQQTPGQGLQFLFEYFSETQRNKGNFPGRFSGRQFSNSRSEMNVSTLELGDSALYLCASNPGENTEAFFGQGTRLTVV.

This clonotype occurred a few times. The chain carries TRBV12-3 or TRBV12-4 and TRBJ2-2, with TRBD2 matching over 9 bases. After removal of 10 bases from V and 2 bases from J, the junction contained 8 bases not matched to a gene. This CDR3 contains 15 residues. The CDR3 DNA sequence: TGTGCCAACAAACTTAGCGGGAGAAACACCGGGGAGCTGTTTTTT. Its translation: CANKLSGRNTGELFF.

This clonotype has a count of ten or more. The rearrangement joins TRBV6-5 to TRBJ2-5; 7 bases are shared with TRBD1. This CDR3 contains 12 residues. V lost 10 bases to trimming and J lost 2 bases; unmatched junction nucleotides: 4. CDR1 MNHEY and CDR2 SVGAGI come from the germline V gene. The CDR3: CATRGQQETQYF. In DNA form, the CDR3 reads TGTGCCACCCGGGGACAGCAAGAGACCCAGTACTTC.

The sample holds many counts of this clonotype. The chain is built from TRBV12-3 or TRBV12-4 and TRBJ2-7; D unclear. CDR3 length equals 14 residues. Trimming took 1 base from V and 0 from J, leaving 7 bases between them. CDR3 bases: TGTGCCAGCAGTTTAGTGGGGTACTCCTACGAGCAGTACTTC. Translated, it gives CASSLVGYSYEQYF.

The V call is TRBV19, the J call TRBJ2-1, with TRBD2 matching over 7 bases. The CDR3 runs to 15 residues. Losses at the gene ends were 4 bases for V and 9 bases for J; bases not matched to a gene: 12. Germline-derived CDR1 and CDR2 are LNHDA and SQIVND (reference sequence). CDR3 in DNA: TGTGCCAGTAGTACGACTGGCGGGAGCATCGGTGAGCAGTTCTTC. Its protein is CASSTTGGSIGEQFF.

The V call is TRBV12-3 or TRBV12-4, the J call TRBJ1-4, with D possibly being TRBD1 (5 bases). The V gene lost 1 base and the J gene lost 8 bases, with 8 bases spanning the gap. CDR3 length equals 13 residues. CDR3 bases: TGTGCCAGCAGTTTAGGGGGGTACGAAAAACTGTTTTTT. Translation: CASSLGGYEKLFF.